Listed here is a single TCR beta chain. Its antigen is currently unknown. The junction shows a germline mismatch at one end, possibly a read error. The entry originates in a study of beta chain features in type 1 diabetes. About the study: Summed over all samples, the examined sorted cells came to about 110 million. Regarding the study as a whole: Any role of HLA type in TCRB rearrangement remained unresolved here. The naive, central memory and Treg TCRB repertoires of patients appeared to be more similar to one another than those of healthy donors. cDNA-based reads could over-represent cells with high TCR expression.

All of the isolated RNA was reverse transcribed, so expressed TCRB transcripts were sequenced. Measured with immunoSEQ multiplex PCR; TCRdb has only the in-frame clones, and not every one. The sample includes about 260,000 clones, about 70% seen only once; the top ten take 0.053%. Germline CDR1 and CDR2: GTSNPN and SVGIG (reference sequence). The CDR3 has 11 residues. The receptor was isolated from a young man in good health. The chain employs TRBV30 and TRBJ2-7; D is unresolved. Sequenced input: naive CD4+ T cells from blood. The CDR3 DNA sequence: TGTGCCTGGAGTGGAGAATACGCGCAGTACTTC. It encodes CAWSGEYAQYF.